These T cell receptor beta chains were read from a single sample in a study of blood T cell repertoires in COVID-19. The data were produced by immunoSEQ multiplex PCR, yet TCRdb's version contains in-frame clones alone and is incomplete. Among around 230,000 clones listed, 80% to 90% were seen once. Sequencing used PBMCs or T cells enriched from blood (not recorded which). The receptors were sampled from a woman aged 40-49 years with acute COVID-19. Each CDR3 is given with its conserved first and last residue. The D gene is left open where the match is weak. Only part of the rows carry a size: once, few, many, or a class if the clone is expanded.

cdr3_aa cdr3_nt d_call j_call clone_size v_call
CASSLRGPLDPDTQYF TGCGCCAGCAGCTTGAGAGGGCCATTGGATCCAGATACGCAGTATTTT - TRBJ2-3 - TRBV5-1
CASSLSGLGQPQHF TGTGCCAGCAGCTTATCAGGGTTGGGTCAGCCCCAGCATTTT - TRBJ1-5 - TRBV7-9
CASSFGGVDEKLFF TGCGCCAGCAGCTTCGGAGGGGTGGATGAAAAACTGTTTTTT - TRBJ1-4 once TRBV5-1
CASSSQLGQGYTEAFF TGTGCCAGCAGCTCACAATTGGGCCAGGGTTACACTGAAGCTTTCTTT - TRBJ1-1 - TRBV7-8
CATSDRSYGYTF TGCGCCACCTCGGACAGGTCCTATGGCTACACCTTC TRBD1 TRBJ1-2 - TRBV5-1
CASSPKLVNTGELFF TGTGCCAGCTCACCAAAGCTTGTGAACACCGGGGAGCTGTTTTTT - TRBJ2-2 - TRBV18
CASSRGQHTGELFF TGTGCCAGCAGCCGAGGACAGCACACCGGGGAGCTGTTTTTT - TRBJ2-2 - TRBV6-2/TRBV6-3
CASRQQGNGELFF TGTGCCAGCAGACAACAGGGAAACGGGGAGCTGTTTTTT - TRBJ2-2 few TRBV6-5
CASSSLWGGTEAFF TGCGCCAGCAGCTCCTTATGGGGGGGCACTGAAGCTTTCTTT - TRBJ1-1 once TRBV5-1
CAWSVLGQGGNIQYF TGTGCCTGGAGTGTACTGGGGCAGGGAGGGAACATTCAGTACTTC TRBD2 TRBJ2-4 - TRBV30
CASSVRDSLNTEAFF TGTGCCAGCAGCGTCCGGGACAGTTTGAACACTGAAGCTTTCTTT TRBD1 TRBJ1-1 - TRBV9
CASSPQPGGAAGANVLTF TGTGCCAGCAGCCCCCAACCCGGGGGGGCCGCTGGGGCCAACGTCCTGACTTTC TRBD2 TRBJ2-6 once TRBV3-1/TRBV3-2
CASSSTGRITEAFF TGTGCCAGCAGCAGCACAGGGAGAATCACTGAAGCTTTCTTT - TRBJ1-1 - TRBV7-9
CAWSRPGQFNQPQHF TGTGCCTGGAGCCGACCTGGACAGTTCAATCAGCCCCAGCATTTT - TRBJ1-5 - TRBV30
CASSTSTGYGSPLHF TGTGCCAGTAGTACCTCGACAGGGTACGGGTCACCCCTCCACTTT TRBD1 TRBJ1-6 - TRBV19
CASSIRAQRGTEAFF TGTGCCAGTAGTATACGGGCCCAACGGGGCACTGAAGCTTTCTTT - TRBJ1-1 - TRBV19
CSASKGAGRINEQFF TGCAGTGCTAGTAAAGGGGCAGGGCGGATCAATGAGCAGTTCTTC - TRBJ2-1 - TRBV20-1
CASSLAGGPEAFF TGCGCCAGCAGCTTGGCAGGGGGACCTGAAGCTTTCTTT TRBD1 TRBJ1-1 - TRBV5-1
CASSQGTGGYGYTF TGCGCCAGCAGCCAAGGGACAGGGGGATATGGCTACACCTTC TRBD1 TRBJ1-2 - TRBV4-1
CASSPLTTRDQPQHF TGTGCCAGCAGCCCACTCACAACTAGGGATCAGCCCCAGCATTTT - TRBJ1-5 - TRBV27
CASSFLGRRAGELFF TGTGCCAGCAGCTTCCTTGGTCGCCGAGCCGGGGAGCTGTTTTTT - TRBJ2-2 - TRBV5-4
CASSAGHLNTEAFF TGTGCCAGCAGCGCCGGACACTTAAACACTGAAGCTTTCTTT - TRBJ1-1 - TRBV9
CASTRSTSGGPGELFF TGTGCCAGCACCCGTTCGACTAGCGGGGGGCCCGGGGAGCTGTTTTTT TRBD2 TRBJ2-2 - TRBV7-2
CASSGPDRNTEAFF TGTGCCAGCAGCGGACCAGACAGGAACACTGAAGCTTTCTTT - TRBJ1-1 - TRBV5-4
CASSPQGRALNTEAFF TGTGCCAGCAGCCCTCAGGGCAGGGCCCTTAACACTGAAGCTTTCTTT - TRBJ1-1 - TRBV7-2
CASSFMRGGLKAGELFF TGTGCCAGCAGTTTTATGCGGGGGGGCCTCAAGGCCGGGGAGCTGTTTTTT TRBD2 TRBJ2-2 - TRBV27
CASSGGSATGELFF TGTGCCAGCAGTGGAGGTAGCGCCACCGGGGAGCTGTTTTTT - TRBJ2-2 - TRBV2
CASSETGPSGNTIYF TGTGCCAGCAGTGAGACAGGACCCTCTGGAAACACCATATATTTT - TRBJ1-3 - TRBV2
CASSLLEVNSYGYTF TGTGCCAGCAGCTTATTGGAGGTCAACAGCTATGGCTACACCTTC - TRBJ1-2 once TRBV7-9
CASSESLLAGDLDEQFF TGTGCCAGCAGTGAGTCCCTACTAGCGGGGGACCTCGATGAGCAGTTCTTC TRBD2 TRBJ2-1 once TRBV27
CASSRLMTDTNTGELFF TGCGCCAGCAGCCGCTTGATGACAGACACGAACACCGGGGAGCTGTTTTTT - TRBJ2-2 - TRBV4-1
CASSTGTTGNTIYF TGTGCCAGTAGTACCGGGACAACTGGAAACACCATATATTTT - TRBJ1-3 - TRBV19
CSVEGAGTDTQYF TGCAGCGTTGAAGGAGCGGGCACAGATACGCAGTATTTT - TRBJ2-3 - TRBV29-1
CASRIDRGGTEAFF TGTGCCAGCAGGATTGACAGGGGGGGGACTGAAGCTTTCTTT TRBD1 TRBJ1-1 - TRBV2
CASSPREGVSYNEQFF TGTGCCAGCAGCCCCCGGGAGGGGGTCTCCTACAATGAGCAGTTCTTC TRBD2 TRBJ2-1 - TRBV7-7
CASSATPWGYTF TGTGCCAGCAGTGCGACACCCTGGGGCTACACCTTC - TRBJ1-2 - TRBV25-1
CASSLVGAGGPPGELFF TGTGCCAGCAGCTTAGTCGGTGCGGGGGGGCCCCCCGGGGAGCTGTTTTTT TRBD2 TRBJ2-2 - TRBV7-2
CASSLGGDIQYF TGTGCCAGCAGCTTAGGCGGGGACATTCAGTACTTC - TRBJ2-4 - TRBV7-9
CASSLGQGALTEAFF TGTGCCAGCAGTTTAGGCCAGGGGGCGCTCACTGAAGCTTTCTTT TRBD1 TRBJ1-1 - TRBV27
CATSQYKGASQPQHF TGTGCCACCTCCCAATACAAGGGGGCTTCGCAGCCCCAGCATTTT TRBD1 TRBJ1-5 - TRBV15
CASSSQGSGNTIYF TGTGCCAGCAGCTCTCAGGGCTCTGGAAACACCATATATTTT - TRBJ1-3 once TRBV7-2
CASSQETLYNSPLHF TGTGCCAGCAGCCAAGAAACCCTATATAATTCACCCCTCCACTTT - TRBJ1-6 - TRBV14
CASSSDFNNEQFF TGTGCCAGCAGCTCAGACTTTAACAATGAGCAGTTCTTC - TRBJ2-1 - TRBV5-4